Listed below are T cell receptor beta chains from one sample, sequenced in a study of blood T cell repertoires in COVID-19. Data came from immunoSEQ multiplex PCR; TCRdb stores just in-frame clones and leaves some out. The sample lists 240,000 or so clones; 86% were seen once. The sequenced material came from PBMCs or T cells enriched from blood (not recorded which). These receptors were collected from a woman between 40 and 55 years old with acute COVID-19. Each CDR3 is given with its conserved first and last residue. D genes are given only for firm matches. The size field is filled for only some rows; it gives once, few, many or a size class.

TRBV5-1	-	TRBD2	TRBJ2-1	CASSYGTSGRNYNEQFF	TGCGCCAGCAGCTACGGGACTAGCGGGAGGAACTACAATGAGCAGTTCTTC
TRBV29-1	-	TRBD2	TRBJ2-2	CSARTRGTTGELFF	TGCAGCGCCAGGACTAGGGGAACGACCGGGGAGCTGTTTTTT
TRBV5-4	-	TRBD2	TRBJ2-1	CASRPGLAGEDEQFF	TGTGCCAGCAGACCGGGACTAGCGGGAGAGGATGAGCAGTTCTTC
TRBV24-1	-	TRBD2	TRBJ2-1	CATSLLAGIHEQFF	TGTGCCACCAGTCTTCTAGCGGGAATCCATGAGCAGTTCTTC
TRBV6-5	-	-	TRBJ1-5	CAAKGGGNQPQHF	TGTGCCGCAAAGGGAGGTGGCAATCAGCCCCAGCATTTT
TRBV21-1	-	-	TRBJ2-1	CASSIQILAGAGSSYNEQFF	TGTGCCAGCAGCATACAAATACTAGCGGGAGCTGGGTCCAGCTACAATGAGCAGTTCTTC
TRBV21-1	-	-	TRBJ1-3	CASSKGRGGNTIYF	TGTGCCAGCAGCAAAGGCAGGGGTGGAAACACCATATATTTT
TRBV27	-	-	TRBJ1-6	CASSTQGTSPLHF	TGTGCCAGCAGTACACAGGGAACTTCACCCCTCCACTTT
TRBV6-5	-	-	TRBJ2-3	CASTSGHSTDTQYF	TGTGCCAGCACATCGGGACATAGCACAGATACGCAGTATTTT
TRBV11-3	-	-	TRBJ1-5	CANTTDCLYSNQPQHF	TGTGCCAATACTACCGATTGCCTGTATAGCAATCAGCCCCAGCATTTT
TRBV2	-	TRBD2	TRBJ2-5	CASGGLAERQETQYF	TGTGCCAGCGGGGGACTAGCGGAAAGACAAGAGACCCAGTACTTC
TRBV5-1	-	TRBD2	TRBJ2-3	CASRRDYRTDTQYF	TGCGCCAGCAGAAGGGACTACCGCACAGATACGCAGTATTTT
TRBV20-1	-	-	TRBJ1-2	CSASSGVVYGYTF	TGCAGTGCTAGTTCAGGGGTGGTTTATGGCTACACCTTC
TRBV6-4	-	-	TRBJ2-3	CASSPTGDTDTQYF	TGTGCCAGCAGTCCAACGGGGGACACAGATACGCAGTATTTT
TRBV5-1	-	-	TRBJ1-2	CASSRGQTPNYGYTF	TGCGCCAGCAGCCGAGGACAGACGCCTAACTATGGCTACACCTTC
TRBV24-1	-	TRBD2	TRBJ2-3	CATSGRLAGGSTDTQYF	TGTGCCACCAGTGGTAGACTAGCGGGAGGAAGCACAGATACGCAGTATTTT
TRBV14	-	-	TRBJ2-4	CASSQVGGAGSKNIQYF	TGTGCCAGCAGCCAAGTTGGTGGGGCGGGAAGCAAAAACATTCAGTACTTC
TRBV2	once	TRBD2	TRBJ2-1	CASSKGLAGNNEQFF	TGTGCCAGCAGTAAGGGACTAGCGGGAAACAATGAGCAGTTCTTC
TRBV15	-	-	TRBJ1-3	CATSRDQRAGNTIYF	TGTGCCACCAGCAGAGATCAGCGGGCTGGAAACACCATATATTTT
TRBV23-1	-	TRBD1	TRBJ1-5	CASSPRQGNQPQHF	TGCGCCAGCAGTCCACGACAGGGAAATCAGCCCCAGCATTTT
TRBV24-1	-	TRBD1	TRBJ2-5	CATSDLRDRSQETQYF	TGTGCCACCAGTGATTTGAGGGACAGGAGCCAAGAGACCCAGTACTTC
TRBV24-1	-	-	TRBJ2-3	CATSDDQGSTDTQYF	TGTGCCACCAGTGATGACCAGGGTAGCACAGATACGCAGTATTTT
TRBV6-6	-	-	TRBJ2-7	CASSPTGNEQYF	TGTGCCAGCAGTCCTACAGGAAACGAGCAGTACTTC
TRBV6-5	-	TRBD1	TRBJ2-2	CASRPDRGNTGELFF	TGTGCCAGCAGACCCGACAGGGGCAACACCGGGGAGCTGTTTTTT
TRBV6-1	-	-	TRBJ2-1	CASSDLSRNEQFF	TGTGCCAGCAGTGACCTTAGCCGTAATGAGCAGTTCTTC
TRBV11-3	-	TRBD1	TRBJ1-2	CASTTRPGTVKGYTF	TGTGCCAGCACCACCCGCCCCGGGACAGTCAAAGGCTACACCTTC
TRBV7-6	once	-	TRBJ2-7	CASSLGGLDEQYF	TGTGCCAGCAGCTTGGGGGGGCTGGACGAGCAGTACTTC
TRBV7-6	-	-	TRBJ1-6	CASSLAAGVNSPLHF	TGTGCCAGCAGCTTAGCAGCCGGGGTCAATTCACCCCTCCACTTT
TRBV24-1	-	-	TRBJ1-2	CATSEAGYGYTF	TGTGCCACCAGTGAGGCAGGGTACGGCTACACCTTC
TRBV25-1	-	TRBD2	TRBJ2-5	CASSLAGGQETQYF	TGTGCCAGCAGTTTAGCGGGGGGACAAGAGACCCAGTACTTC
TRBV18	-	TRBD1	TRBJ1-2	CASSPTGGTAGYTF	TGTGCCAGCTCACCTACAGGGGGAACGGCTGGCTACACCTTC
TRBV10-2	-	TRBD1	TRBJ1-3	CASSKTPGQELRSGNTIYF	TGCGCCAGCAGTAAAACCCCGGGACAGGAGTTAAGATCTGGAAACACCATATATTTT
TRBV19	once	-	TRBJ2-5	CASTPYHRTPQETQYF	TGTGCCAGTACCCCCTATCACCGGACACCCCAAGAGACCCAGTACTTC
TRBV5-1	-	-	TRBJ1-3	CASSSSGSRGNTIYF	TGCGCCAGCAGCTCATCCGGGAGCCGGGGAAACACCATATATTTT
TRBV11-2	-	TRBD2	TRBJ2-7	CASSLDPQRGYEQYF	TGTGCCAGCAGCTTAGACCCCCAGCGGGGATACGAGCAGTACTTC
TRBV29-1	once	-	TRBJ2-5	CSVVNPTSETQYF	TGCAGCGTTGTTAACCCCACTTCGGAGACCCAGTACTTC
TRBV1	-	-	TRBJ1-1	CTSSQEWTGGQNTEAFF	TGCACCAGCAGCCAAGAGTGGACAGGGGGACAGAACACTGAAGCTTTCTTT
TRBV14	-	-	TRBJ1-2	CASSQGSNNYGYTF	TGTGCCAGCAGCCAAGGCAGTAACAACTATGGCTACACCTTC
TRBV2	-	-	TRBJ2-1	CASSDWASTYNEQFF	TGTGCCAGCAGTGATTGGGCTTCGACCTACAATGAGCAGTTCTTC
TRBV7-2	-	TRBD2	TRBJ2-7	CASSGKGTSGYYEQYF	TGTGCCAGCAGCGGAAAGGGGACTAGCGGTTACTACGAGCAGTACTTC
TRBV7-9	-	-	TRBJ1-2	CASRYREGRAGHFGYTF	TGTGCCAGCAGATACCGAGAGGGTAGGGCGGGTCATTTCGGCTACACCTTC
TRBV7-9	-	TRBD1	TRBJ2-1	CASSVGGQHNEQFF	TGTGCCAGCAGCGTAGGGGGACAGCACAATGAGCAGTTCTTC
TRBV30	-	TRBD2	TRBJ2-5	CAWRGDYETQYF	TGTGCCTGGAGAGGGGACTACGAGACCCAGTACTTC
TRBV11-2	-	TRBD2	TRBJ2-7	CASSLRTSGGKPQYF	TGTGCCAGCAGCTTAAGAACAAGCGGGGGAAAACCTCAGTACTTC
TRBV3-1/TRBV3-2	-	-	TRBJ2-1	CASSQGLAYNEQFF	TGTGCCAGCAGCCAAGGTCTAGCTTACAATGAGCAGTTCTTC
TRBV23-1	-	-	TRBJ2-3	CASSPGAPDTQYF	TGCGCCAGCAGTCCAGGGGCCCCAGATACGCAGTATTTT
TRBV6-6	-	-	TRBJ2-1	CASSYVGGIYNEQFF	TGTGCCAGCAGTTACGTCGGGGGAATCTACAATGAGCAGTTCTTC
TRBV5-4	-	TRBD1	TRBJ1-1	CASSLAGQGRNTEAFF	TGTGCCAGCAGCTTGGCCGGACAGGGGCGGAACACTGAAGCTTTCTTT
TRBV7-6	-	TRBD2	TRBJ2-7	CASSRTSGDPYEQYF	TGTGCCAGCAGCCGGACTAGCGGGGACCCTTACGAGCAGTACTTC
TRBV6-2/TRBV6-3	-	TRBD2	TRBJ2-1	CASSAIAGLGDNEQFF	TGTGCCAGCAGTGCTATAGCGGGTCTGGGAGACAATGAGCAGTTCTTC